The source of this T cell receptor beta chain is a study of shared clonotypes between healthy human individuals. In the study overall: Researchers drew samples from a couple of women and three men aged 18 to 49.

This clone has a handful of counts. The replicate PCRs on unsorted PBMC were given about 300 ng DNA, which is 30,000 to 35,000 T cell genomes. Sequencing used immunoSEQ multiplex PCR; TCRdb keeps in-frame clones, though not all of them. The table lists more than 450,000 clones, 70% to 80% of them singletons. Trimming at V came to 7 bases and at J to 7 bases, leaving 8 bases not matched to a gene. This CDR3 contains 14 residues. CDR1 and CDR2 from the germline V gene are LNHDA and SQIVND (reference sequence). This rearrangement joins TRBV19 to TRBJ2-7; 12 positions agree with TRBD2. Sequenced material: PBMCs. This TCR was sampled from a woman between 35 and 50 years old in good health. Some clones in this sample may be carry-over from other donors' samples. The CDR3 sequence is CASTPTSGRGEQYF. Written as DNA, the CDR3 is TGTGCCAGTACCCCGACTAGCGGGAGAGGGGAGCAGTACTTC.